The 19 T cell receptor beta chains reported below all come from one sample, sequenced in a study of shared clonotypes between healthy human individuals. Here immunoSEQ multiplex PCR was the method, and the copy in TCRdb shows in-frame clones only, minus some. The sample yields about 560,000 clones, around 78% seen once. The sample was PBMCs. These receptors all stem from a woman in her thirties or forties in good health. Some clones in this sample may be carry-over from other donors' samples.

Written as DNA, the CDR3 is TGCAGCGTTGTAGCGGGAGGTATTAAGACCCAGTACTTC. Translating it yields CSVVAGGIKTQYF. The J gene is TRBJ2-5, the V gene TRBV29-1; TRBD2 matches 10 bases. Germline V gene lookup returns CDR1 SQVTM and CDR2 ANQGSEA. V gave up 4 bases and J gave up 6 bases; unmatched junction bases: 5. The CDR3 spans 13 residues.

The V gene is TRBV9, the J gene TRBJ2-3; 9 nucleotides line up with TRBD2. The trim removed 8 bases at V and 2 bases at J, leaving 9 bases unmatched. Germline CDR1 SGDLS, CDR2 YYNGEE. This CDR3 has 15 residues. The CDR3 reads CASTIAGDPTDTQYF. For the CDR3, the DNA is TGTGCCAGTACCATAGCGGGAGACCCCACAGATACGCAGTATTTT.

V and J are TRBV29-1 and TRBJ1-2, with TRBD1 matching 9 bases. There are 15 residues in the CDR3. The germline V gene encodes CDR1 SQVTM and CDR2 ANQGSEA. V dropped 3 bases and J dropped 2; count of bases not matched to a gene: 7. This CDR3 is CSVESPGTGNYGYTF. The CDR3 DNA is TGCAGCGTTGAGAGTCCCGGGACAGGGAACTATGGCTACACCTTC.

The rearrangement links TRBV18 to TRBJ2-7; 7 nucleotides agree with TRBD1. The CDR3 totals 12 residues. CDR1 KGHSH and CDR2 LQKENI come from the germline V gene. V lost 6 bases, J lost 5 bases, and 4 bases stayed unmatched. CDR3 DNA sequence: TGTGCCAGCTCCGACAGGGCGCACGAGCAGTACTTC. It yields the protein CASSDRAHEQYF.

V gene TRBV5-4 combines with J gene TRBJ2-7; D is possibly TRBD1 (6 bases). V was pared by 0 bases and J by 3 bases, with 10 bases between. Germline V CDR1 and CDR2: SGHNT, YYREEE (reference sequence). This CDR3 is built from 14 residues. The CDR3 coding sequence is TGTGCCAGCAGCTTGGTCGGGGACAACTACGAGCAGTACTTC. This sequence encodes CASSLVGDNYEQYF.

This clone was counted at least ten times. V usage is TRBV4-1 and J usage is TRBJ1-1; TRBD1 aligns across 8 bases. This CDR3 comprises 14 residues. After removal of 1 base from V and 4 bases from J, the junction contained 2 bases not matched to a gene. Germline V gives CDR1 MGHRA, CDR2 YSYEKL. The CDR3 is CASSQVDRGTEAFF. The CDR3 DNA reads as TGCGCCAGCAGCCAAGTTGACAGGGGCACTGAAGCTTTCTTT.

This chain connects TRBV7-9 to TRBJ1-2, with D hard to call. The CDR3 has 15 amino acids. Trimming shortened V by 1 base and J by 8 bases, and 17 bases separated the two germline ends. From germline, CDR1 is SEHNR and CDR2 FQNEAQ (reference sequence). The CDR3: CASSLEGGGFRGYTF. CDR3 in DNA: TGTGCCAGCAGCTTAGAGGGAGGTGGGTTTCGCGGCTACACCTTC.

The chain carries TRBV7-3 and TRBJ2-3; a weak D match, TRBD2 (6 bases). CDR3 size: 13 residues. The germline V gene has CDR1 SGHTA and CDR2 FQGTGA. The V and J ends lost 6 bases and 9 bases respectively, with 16 bases between them. The CDR3 coding sequence is TGTGCCAGCAGGTTATCGGGACTTAACACGCAGTATTTT. The encoded protein is CASRLSGLNTQYF.

The V gene is TRBV4-2, the J gene TRBJ2-7, with TRBD2 matching over 8 bases. V shed 3 bases and J 3 bases; nucleotides not matched to a gene: 7. The length of the CDR3 is 15 residues. CDR1 LGHNA and CDR2 YNFKEQ come from the germline V gene. The CDR3 coding sequence is TGTGCCAGCAGCCACCTAAGCGGGAGAAGCTACGAGCAGTACTTC. Translated, it gives CASSHLSGRSYEQYF.

The chain recombines TRBV5-6 with TRBJ2-1; weak D call: TRBD2 (5 bases). CDR1 SGHDT and CDR2 YYEEEE come from the germline V gene. V shed 4 bases and J shed 13 bases, with 18 bases lying between them. CDR3 length: 13 residues. The CDR3 DNA follows: TGTGCCAGCAGCCCCGGACTCACCACGCGTCAGTTCTTC. Protein product: CASSPGLTTRQFF. The complete variable domain, with remaining parts taken from reference TRBV5-6 and TRBJ2-1, reads DAGVTQSPTHLIKTRGQQVTLRCSPKSGHDTVSWYQQALGQGPQFIFQYYEEEERQRGNFPDRFSGHQFPNYSSELNVNALLLGDSALYLCASSPGLTTRQFFGPGTRLTVL.

The chain is built from TRBV6-6 and TRBJ2-7; 9 bases agree with TRBD1. The CDR3 totals 15 residues. The junction had 4 bases not matched to a gene; V was cut back by 0 bases and J by 4 bases. The germline gives CDR1 MNHNY, CDR2 SVGAGI (reference sequence). CDR3 in DNA: TGTGCCAGCAGTTACTCTTCCGGGACAGGGTACGAGCAGTACTTC. Protein: CASSYSSGTGYEQYF.

The gene calls are TRBV5-5 and TRBJ2-2; D possibly uses TRBD1 or TRBD2 (5 bases each). CDR3 length: 14 residues. Looked up from germline, CDR1 is SGHKS and CDR2 is YYEKEE (reference sequence). The ends were cut back, 2 bases at V and 3 bases at J, with 8 bases in the middle. CDR3 in DNA: TGTGCCAGCAGCTTTCGAGGGGACACCGGGGAGCTGTTTTTT. Translation: CASSFRGDTGELFF.

Notes on this clone: Within the sample, other DNA sequences also encode this same CDR3. This chain connects TRBV18 to TRBJ1-5; 8 nucleotides line up with TRBD1. Trimming took 3 bases from V and 7 from J; bases not matched to a gene: 5. CDR1 is KGHSH, CDR2 LQKENI, per germline. The CDR3 spans 14 residues. CDR3 bases: TGTGCCAGCTCACCGGACAGGGCAGGGCAGCCCCAGCATTTT. It codes for CASSPDRAGQPQHF.

The V gene is TRBV2, the J gene TRBJ2-7; D is ambiguous. V gave up 7 bases and J gave up 0 bases, with 13 bases separating them. This CDR3 is built from 14 residues. Germline V gene sequence: CDR1 SNHLY, CDR2 FYNNEI. CDR3 residues: CASTRGRGSYEQYF. The CDR3 nucleotides read TGTGCCAGCACACGAGGTCGAGGCTCCTACGAGCAGTACTTC.

The chain joins TRBV7-8 to TRBJ2-5, with D unclear. Trimming left V 3 bases short and J 3 bases short, with 5 bases between. Germline lookup yields CDR1 SGHVS and CDR2 FQNEAQ. The CDR3 is 12 residues long. The CDR3 loop reads CASSFSEETQYF. The DNA of the CDR3 is TGTGCCAGCAGCTTTTCCGAAGAGACCCAGTACTTC.

The chain has TRBV11-3 and TRBJ2-7, with TRBD1 matching over 9 bases. The CDR3 totals 15 residues. V shed 5 bases and J 0 bases; nucleotides not matched to a gene: 5. The V gene's germline CDR1 is SGHNT and CDR2 YENEEA. Here the CDR3 reads CASSLGQGSSYEQYF. The DNA for the CDR3 is TGTGCCAGCAGCCTTGGACAGGGGAGCTCCTACGAGCAGTACTTC.

The rearrangement uses TRBV7-8 and TRBJ1-2, with 7 bases that match TRBD1. CDR3 length equals 16 residues. The J segment lost 7 bases and the V segment lost 5 bases, leaving 16 bases of the junction unmatched. Germline values: CDR1 SGHVS, CDR2 FQNEAQ. CDR3 sequence reads: CASSRGQTAWVGGYTF. The CDR3 bases are TGTGCCAGCAGCAGGGGACAGACAGCGTGGGTTGGTGGCTACACCTTC.

The CDR3 DNA sequence: TGTGCCAGCAGCCCCCTTAGTGACAATGAGCAGTTCTTC. Encoded protein: CASSPLSDNEQFF. This chain links TRBV9 with TRBJ2-1; no reliable D call. This CDR3 is 13 amino acids long. Per germline, CDR1 SGDLS and CDR2 YYNGEE. Trimming pared 4 bases from V and 5 bases from J, leaving 10 bases between.

This chain uses TRBV28 with TRBJ2-2; no reliable D call. The V gene's germline CDR1 is MDHEN and CDR2 SYDVKM. This CDR3 has 11 amino acids. V lost 3 bases and J 6 bases, leaving 2 bases between the germline ends. CDR3 nucleotide sequence: TGTGCCAGCAGTTTTTCCGGGGAGCTGTTTTTT. As protein: CASSFSGELFF.